This T cell receptor (beta chain) was observed in a study of OX40 agonist ivuxolimab in advanced cancers. The CDR3 length is 14 residues. CDR1 MDHEN and CDR2 SYDVKM come from the germline V gene. V shed 3 bases, J shed 6 bases, and the junction held 6 bases outside the gene matches. The assay was immunoSEQ multiplex PCR, and TCRdb's table has in-frame clones only and misses some. The data hold around 90,000 clones, with about 93% observed a single time. Study-level findings and limits: More expanded clones were seen, on average, in CD8+ T cells than in CD4+. The study observed clonal expansion of CD4+ and CD8+ blood T cells by week 6 at 0.1 to 3.0 mg/kg.

Concerning this clone: What it binds is not known.

It was autoimmune disease history or systemic immunosuppression that excluded patients. Sequenced here: CD4+ or CD8+ T cells sorted from blood, sampled in a trial of the OX40 agonist ivuxolimab. This chain connects TRBV28 to TRBJ2-7; 9 bases agree with TRBD2. This sequence was found in an adult with an advanced solid tumor such as melanoma, head and neck, liver or kidney cancer. The CDR3: CASSFVSGRGEQYF. As DNA, the CDR3 is TGTGCCAGCAGTTTCGTTAGCGGGAGAGGCGAGCAGTACTTC. The variable domain in full, with the rest retrieved from reference TRBV28 and TRBJ2-7, is DVKVTQSSRYLVKRTGEKVFLECVQDMDHENMFWYRQDPGLGLRLIYFSYDVKMKEKGDIPEGYSVSREKKERFSLILESASTNQTSMYLCASSFVSGRGEQYFGPGTRLTVT.